Following are 26 T cell receptor beta chains from one sample sequenced in a study of shared clonotypes between healthy human individuals. Produced via immunoSEQ multiplex PCR; TCRdb's table is partial and in-frame only. The sample contains over 2 million clones, around 93% of which appear only once. The specimen was naive CD4+ T cells from PBMCs. The subset here: CD45RA+ positively selected. Receptors were obtained from a man aged 18 to 30 in good health. Some clones in this sample may be carry-over from other donors' samples.

The genes are TRBV27 and TRBJ2-2; D perhaps matches TRBD1 (5 bases). Looked up from germline, CDR1 is MNHEY and CDR2 is SMNVEV (reference sequence). This CDR3 is built from 16 residues. Trimming removed 5 bases at V and 9 bases at J, with 22 bases between. CDR3 in DNA: TGTGCCAGCAGTCCTCAGGGTTTCCGCATCGTCTGGGAGCTGTTTTTT. Amino acids: CASSPQGFRIVWELFF.

As to this clone: The same CDR3 is also encoded by other DNA sequences in this sample. The chain carries TRBV5-1 and TRBJ1-2; 9 positions match TRBD1. The ends lost 4 bases at V and 3 bases at J; junction bases unmatched: 4. Germline lookup yields CDR1 SGHRS and CDR2 YFSETQ. The CDR3 loop spans 14 amino acids. CDR3 sequence (DNA): TGCGCCAGCAGCCTGGGACAGGGTGACTATGGCTACACCTTC. Protein: CASSLGQGDYGYTF.

CDR3 sequence: CASSSNTGTGTTEAFF. The CDR3 DNA reads as TGCGCCAGCAGCTCGAATACGGGGACAGGAACCACTGAAGCTTTCTTT. This chain links TRBV5-1 with TRBJ1-1; TRBD1 aligns across 8 bases. V lost 3 bases to trimming and J lost 4 bases; unmatched junction nucleotides: 11. The CDR3 runs to 16 residues. CDR1 and CDR2 (germline): SGHRS, YFSETQ.

In nucleotides, the CDR3 is TGTGCCAGCACAAACGGGCCTCTTTCGAATGAGCAGTTCTTC. Encoded protein: CASTNGPLSNEQFF. This chain links TRBV9 with TRBJ2-1; D remains ambiguous. The CDR3 has 14 residues. V was shortened by 6 bases and J by 7 bases, with 17 bases between the two germline ends. Germline values: CDR1 SGDLS, CDR2 YYNGEE.

Notes on this clone: At the DNA level, this CDR3 is encoded by other sequences in the same sample as well. The chain has TRBV11-2 and TRBJ2-1; TRBD2 agrees at 10 bases. Germline CDR1 SGHAT, CDR2 FQNNGV. The CDR3 length is 14 residues. J lost 3 bases, V lost 6 bases, and 2 bases had no gene match. The CDR3 DNA follows: TGTGCCAGCAGAGGACTAGCGGTCTACAATGAGCAGTTCTTC. This codes for CASRGLAVYNEQFF.

The rearrangement joins TRBV7-2 to TRBJ2-3; 11 positions agree with TRBD2. V lost 3 bases to trimming and J lost 6 bases; unmatched junction nucleotides: 11. The CDR3 extends over 17 amino acids. The germline V gene has CDR1 SGHTA and CDR2 FQGNSA. CDR3 in amino acids: CASSLTSGMGLGDTQYF. DNA of the CDR3: TGTGCCAGCAGCTTGACTAGCGGGATGGGCCTCGGCGATACGCAGTATTTT. The full variable domain, with the rest looked up from reference TRBV7-2 and TRBJ2-3, is GAGVSQSPSNKVTEKGKDVELRCDPISGHTALYWYRQSLGQGLEFLIYFQGNSAPDKSGLPSDRFSAERTGGSVSTLTIQRTQQEDSAVYLCASSLTSGMGLGDTQYFGPGTRLTVL.

This clone was counted once. V usage is TRBV15 and J usage is TRBJ1-4; D is unresolved. The CDR3 has 14 residues. Germline-derived CDR1 and CDR2 are LNHNV and YYDKDF (reference sequence). Trimming removed 3 bases at V and 5 bases at J, with 10 bases between. The CDR3 sequence: CATSRVDQNEKLFF. The CDR3 region has the DNA TGTGCCACCAGCAGGGTGGATCAAAATGAAAAACTGTTTTTT.

Comments on this clone: The same CDR3 can be traced to other DNA sequences in this sample. The chain is built from TRBV28 and TRBJ2-7; no firm D call. V lost 2 bases, J lost 1 base, and 12 bases lay in between. The V gene's germline CDR1 is MDHEN and CDR2 SYDVKM. The CDR3 is made up of 15 amino acids. Here the CDR3 reads CASSLVSALSYEQYF. The CDR3 region has the DNA TGTGCCAGCAGTTTAGTGTCGGCGCTTTCCTACGAGCAGTACTTC.

The chain combines TRBV16 with TRBJ1-5; possible D gene TRBD1, 5 bases. Trimming left V 4 bases short and J 2 bases short, with 15 bases between. Per the germline V gene, CDR1 is KGHSY and CDR2 is FQNENV. This CDR3 has 16 amino acids. CDR3 region: CASSPRGRGRNQPQHF. For the CDR3, the DNA is TGTGCCAGCAGCCCCCGGGGGAGGGGTCGCAATCAGCCCCAGCATTTT. Combining the CDR3 with reference TRBV16 and TRBJ1-5 gives the whole variable domain GEEVAQTPKHLVRGEGQKAKLYCAPIKGHSYVFWYQQVLKNEFKFLISFQNENVFDETGMPKERFSAKCLPNSPCSLEIQATKLEDSAVYFCASSPRGRGRNQPQHFGDGTRLSIL.

This chain links TRBV7-9 with TRBJ1-1; D gene ambiguous. This CDR3 region has 14 residues. In germline, CDR1 is SEHNR, CDR2 FQNEAQ (reference sequence). The V gene lost 1 base and the J gene lost 3 bases, with 9 bases spanning the gap. In DNA form, the CDR3 reads TGTGCCAGCAGCTTAGTCCAGTTCGACACTGAAGCTTTCTTT. It is translated as CASSLVQFDTEAFF.

This clone was seen more than once but under ten times. In DNA form, the CDR3 reads TGTGCCAGCAGTGGCCGGGACGGAAGAAACACTGAAGCTTTCTTT. This codes for CASSGRDGRNTEAFF. The V and J genes are TRBV27 and TRBJ1-1; D is perhaps TRBD1 (5 bases). Germline values: CDR1 MNHEY, CDR2 SMNVEV (reference sequence). This CDR3 is 15 amino acids long. With 5 bases removed from V and 2 bases from J, the gap between germline ends came to 15 bases.

The chain has TRBV29-1 and TRBJ2-3, with 10 bases lining up with TRBD1. This CDR3 is 16 amino acids long. Per germline, CDR1 SQVTM and CDR2 ANQGSEA. V was clipped by 5 bases and J by 6 bases; unmatched bases: 14. The chain's CDR3 is CSVITRSDRGRDTQYF. DNA of the CDR3: TGCAGCGTTATCACCCGATCAGACAGGGGGCGGGATACGCAGTATTTT.

The chain has TRBV9 and TRBJ2-3; possibly TRBD2 for D (7 bases). CDR1 SGDLS and CDR2 YYNGEE come from the germline V gene. V shed 3 bases and J shed 2 bases, with 22 bases lying between them. CDR3 length: 18 amino acids. CDR3 bases: TGTGCCAGCAGCGCCCCGGGGAGGGGGGGACGGATCACAGATACGCAGTATTTT. Its protein is CASSAPGRGGRITDTQYF.

As for this clone: Other DNA sequences in the sample encode the same CDR3. In nucleotides, the CDR3 is TGCGCCAGCAGCTTGGGACAGGGGTCCAATGAGCAGTTCTTC. This gives the protein CASSLGQGSNEQFF. The chain combines TRBV5-1 with TRBJ2-1; 8 bases are a match to TRBD1. Germline CDR1 and CDR2: SGHRS and YFSETQ. With V trimmed by 0 bases and J by 6 bases, 2 bases remained unmatched. CDR3 length equals 14 residues.

J is TRBJ1-2 and V is TRBV13, with 8 positions matching TRBD1. V was pared by 5 bases and J by 8 bases, with 7 bases of the junction left unmatched. Germline V lookup: CDR1 PRHDT, CDR2 FYEKMQ (reference sequence). CDR3 length equals 13 residues. CDR3 in DNA: TGTGCCAGCAGCACCACAGGGGGGGTCGGCTACACCTTC. Encoded protein: CASSTTGGVGYTF.

This clone was detected once. V usage is TRBV6-1 and J usage is TRBJ2-3; D ambiguous. This CDR3 region has 13 residues. Germline CDR1 is MNHNS and CDR2 is SASEGT. Trimming removed 6 bases from V and 5 bases from J, with 12 bases in between. The CDR3 DNA sequence: TGTGCCAGCAGCGTCAATGGGGTAGATACGCAGTATTTT. It translates to CASSVNGVDTQYF.

CDR3 nucleotides: TGTGCCAGCAGCTTAGGGACAACCCGTAGCACAGATACGCAGTATTTT. This codes for CASSLGTTRSTDTQYF. V gene TRBV11-2 combines with J gene TRBJ2-3; maybe TRBD1 (5 bases). Germline lookup yields CDR1 SGHAT and CDR2 FQNNGV. The CDR3 has 16 amino acids. V was cut by 1 base and J by 0 bases, with 11 bases left in between.

V usage is TRBV10-3 and J usage is TRBJ1-3, with D unresolved. CDR3 length: 14 residues. Trimming removed 3 bases at V and 4 bases at J, with 10 bases between. Germline CDR1 is ENHRY and CDR2 is SYGVKD. The CDR3 spells CAISDEVYGNTIYF. The CDR3 DNA reads as TGTGCCATCAGTGACGAGGTTTACGGAAACACCATATATTTT.

This rearrangement joins TRBV19 to TRBJ2-7, with 7 bases identical to TRBD2. The V segment lost 3 bases and the J segment 0 bases; nucleotides outside the gene matches: 8. Germline loops: CDR1 LNHDA, CDR2 SQIVND (reference sequence). This CDR3 comprises 16 residues. CDR3 sequence: CASSITGGWTSYEQYF. The CDR3 coding sequence is TGTGCCAGTAGTATTACGGGGGGTTGGACCTCCTACGAGCAGTACTTC. Full variable domain (missing parts from reference TRBV19 and TRBJ2-7): DGGITQSPKYLFRKEGQNVTLSCEQNLNHDAMYWYRQDPGQGLRLIYYSQIVNDFQKGDIAEGYSVSREKKESFPLTVTSAQKNPTAFYLCASSITGGWTSYEQYFGPGTRLTVT.

The chain recombines TRBV9 with TRBJ2-7; TRBD2 matches at 13 bases. There are 15 residues in the CDR3. V shed 4 bases, J shed 6 bases, and the junction held 7 bases outside the gene matches. Per the germline V gene, CDR1 is SGDLS and CDR2 is YYNGEE. The CDR3 coding sequence is TGTGCCAGCAGCCGTGGACTAGCGGGAGACGGCGAGCAGTACTTC. Encoded protein: CASSRGLAGDGEQYF.

The chain links TRBV6-1 to TRBJ1-2, with TRBD1 identical over 7 bases. The CDR3 extends over 13 amino acids. V was pared by 5 bases and J by 7 bases, with 7 bases of the junction left unmatched. Germline CDR1 and CDR2: MNHNS and SASEGT. Here the CDR3 DNA reads TGTGCCAGCAGTCACCAAGGGGGCCCTGGCTACACCTTC. Translated, it gives CASSHQGGPGYTF.

The chain joins TRBV18 to TRBJ2-1, with TRBD2 identical over 9 bases. Germline values: CDR1 KGHSH, CDR2 LQKENI. The CDR3 runs to 17 residues. With V trimmed by 5 bases and J by 4 bases, 12 bases remained unmatched. In DNA form, the CDR3 reads TGTGCCAGCTCAGCCACATTTAGCGGGAGTAGTTACAATGAGCAGTTCTTC. Protein: CASSATFSGSSYNEQFF. The complete variable domain, with remaining parts taken from reference TRBV18 and TRBJ2-1, reads NAGVMQNPRHLVRRRGQEARLRCSPMKGHSHVYWYRQLPEEGLKFMVYLQKENIIDESGMPKERFSAEFPKEGPSILRIQQVVRGDSAAYFCASSATFSGSSYNEQFFGPGTRLTVL.

The gene calls are TRBV15 and TRBJ2-5; 10 nucleotides line up with TRBD1. CDR1 and CDR2 (germline): LNHNV, YYDKDF (reference sequence). The CDR3 runs 16 residues. J was trimmed by 4 bases and V by 1 base; bases with no gene match: 6. The CDR3: CATSRAGGTGVETQYF. The CDR3 DNA sequence: TGTGCCACCAGCAGAGCAGGAGGGACAGGGGTAGAGACCCAGTACTTC.

The chain joins TRBV6-5 to TRBJ2-7, with TRBD1 matching 9 bases. Per germline, CDR1 MNHEY and CDR2 SVGAGI. Trimming at V came to 6 bases and at J to 2 bases, leaving 5 bases not matched to a gene. The CDR3 runs 14 residues. The CDR3 bases are TGTGCCAGCAGCAAACAGGGGGCACCCTACGAGCAGTACTTC. Translation gives CASSKQGAPYEQYF.

On this clone: Other DNA variants within this sample encode the same CDR3. Here the CDR3 DNA reads TGTGCCAGCAGCTTAGGCCTAGCGGGAGTGAGTGAGCAGTTCTTC. Encoded protein: CASSLGLAGVSEQFF. The rearrangement uses TRBV7-3 and TRBJ2-1, with 10 bases lining up with TRBD2. CDR3 length: 15 amino acids. Germline CDR1 reads SGHTA; CDR2 reads FQGTGA. The V segment lost 2 bases and the J segment 9 bases; nucleotides outside the gene matches: 7.

The V call is TRBV12-5, the J call TRBJ1-2, with D unclear. Germline V gene data show CDR1 as LGHNT and CDR2 as FRNRAP. This CDR3 spans 12 amino acids. Between the trimmed V and J ends, which lost 3 bases and 4 bases, there was a span of 6 bases. The CDR3 nucleotides are TGTGCTAGTGGTTTTCCCCTCTATGGCTACACCTTC. It codes for CASGFPLYGYTF.